This paragraph covers one T cell receptor delta chain sequence. No antigen is known for it. Sequences come from RNA converted to cDNA by reverse transcription. CDR3 amplicons came from multiplex PCR with pooled V-gene forward and constant-region reverse primers. TCRdb reanalysed the multiplex PCR reads via CATT. The sample records just under 55,000 delta-chain clones, 15% to 20% being singletons. This entry is derived from a study of Vδ1+ human thymocytes. With 0 bases clipped from V and 1 base from J, the junction kept 8 bases outside the gene matches. Germline assignment: CDR1 TSWWSYY and CDR2 QGS. CDR3 length: 18 residues. Overall study findings and caveats: Unexpected Vdelta2 sequences could cause misinterpretation of bulk repertoire data. In the thymus, TRG and TRD repertoires looked highly polyclonal with Gaussian CDR3 lengths.

The sample comprised Vdelta1+ gamma-delta thymocytes from the thymus. Subset meaning: FACS-sorted CD3+ TCRalphabeta- TCRVdelta1+ TCRVdelta2- thymocytes. This chain links TRDV1 with TRDJ1, with 10 bases fitting TRDD3. The sequence derives from a boy in the first two years of life who had congenital heart surgery. The CDR3, as DNA: TGTGCTCTTGGGGAACTTAAGCAGGGGGATACGCGCACCGATAAACTCATCTTT. It translates to CALGELKQGDTRTDKLIF.